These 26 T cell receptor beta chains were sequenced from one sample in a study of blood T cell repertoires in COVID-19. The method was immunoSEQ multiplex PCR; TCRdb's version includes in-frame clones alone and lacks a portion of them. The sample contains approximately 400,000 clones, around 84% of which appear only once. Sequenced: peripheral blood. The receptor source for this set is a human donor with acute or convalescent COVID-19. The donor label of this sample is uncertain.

CDR3 in amino acids: CASSVGQGGNTIYF. In nucleotides, the CDR3 is TGTGCCAGCAGCGTAGGTCAGGGAGGAAACACCATATATTTT. This chain joins TRBV9 and TRBJ1-3; a weak D match, TRBD1 (5 bases). The V end was cut by 0 bases, the J end by 4 bases, with 8 bases between. From germline, CDR1 is SGDLS and CDR2 YYNGEE. There are 14 residues in the CDR3.

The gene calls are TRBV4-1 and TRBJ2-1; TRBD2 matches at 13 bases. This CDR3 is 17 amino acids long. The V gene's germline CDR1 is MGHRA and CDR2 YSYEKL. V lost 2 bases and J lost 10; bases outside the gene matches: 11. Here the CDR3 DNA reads TGCGCCAGCAGCCAAAGTATGACTAGCGGGGGGAACGGAGAGCAGTTCTTC. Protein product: CASSQSMTSGGNGEQFF.

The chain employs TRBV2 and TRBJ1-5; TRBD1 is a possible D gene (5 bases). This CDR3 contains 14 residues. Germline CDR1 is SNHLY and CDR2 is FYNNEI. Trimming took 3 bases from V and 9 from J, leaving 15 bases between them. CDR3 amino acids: CASSDQGLLGPQHF. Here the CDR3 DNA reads TGTGCCAGCAGTGATCAGGGACTTCTAGGGCCCCAGCATTTT. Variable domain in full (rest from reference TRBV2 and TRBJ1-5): EPEVTQTPSHQVTQMGQEVILRCVPISNHLYFYWYRQILGQKVEFLVSFYNNEISEKSEIFDDQFSVERPDGSNFTLKIRSTKLEDSAMYFCASSDQGLLGPQHFGDGTRLSIL.

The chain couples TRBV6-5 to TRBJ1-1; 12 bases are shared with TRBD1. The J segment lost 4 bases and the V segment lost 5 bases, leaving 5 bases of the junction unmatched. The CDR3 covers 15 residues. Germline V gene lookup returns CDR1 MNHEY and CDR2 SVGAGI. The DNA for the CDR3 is TGTGCCAGCAGTCCGGGACAGGGGGCGCGCACTGAAGCTTTCTTT. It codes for CASSPGQGARTEAFF.

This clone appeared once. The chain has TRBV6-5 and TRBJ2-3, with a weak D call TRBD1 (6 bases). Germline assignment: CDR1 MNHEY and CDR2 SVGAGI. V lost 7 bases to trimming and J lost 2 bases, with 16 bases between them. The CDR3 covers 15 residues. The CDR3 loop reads CASTRHRADTDTQYF. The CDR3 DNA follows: TGTGCCAGCACTCGCCACAGGGCGGACACAGATACGCAGTATTTT.

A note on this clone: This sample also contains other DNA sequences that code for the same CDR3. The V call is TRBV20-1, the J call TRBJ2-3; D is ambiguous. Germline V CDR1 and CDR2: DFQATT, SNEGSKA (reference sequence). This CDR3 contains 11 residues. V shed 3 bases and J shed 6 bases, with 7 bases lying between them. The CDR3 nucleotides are TGCAGTGCTAGTGTCCGGGATACGCAGTATTTT. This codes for CSASVRDTQYF.

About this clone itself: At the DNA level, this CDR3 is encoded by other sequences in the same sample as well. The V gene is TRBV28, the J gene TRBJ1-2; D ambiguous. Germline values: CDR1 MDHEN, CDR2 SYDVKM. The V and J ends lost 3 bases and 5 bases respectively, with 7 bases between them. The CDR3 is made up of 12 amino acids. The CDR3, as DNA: TGTGCCAGCAGTTTTAGTGGTTATGGCTACACCTTC. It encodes CASSFSGYGYTF.

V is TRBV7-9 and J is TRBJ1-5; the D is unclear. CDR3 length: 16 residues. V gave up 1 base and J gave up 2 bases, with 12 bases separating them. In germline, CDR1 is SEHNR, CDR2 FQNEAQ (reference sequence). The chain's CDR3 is CASSLGEGMGNQPQHF. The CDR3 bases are TGTGCCAGCAGCTTAGGGGAGGGAATGGGCAATCAGCCCCAGCATTTT.

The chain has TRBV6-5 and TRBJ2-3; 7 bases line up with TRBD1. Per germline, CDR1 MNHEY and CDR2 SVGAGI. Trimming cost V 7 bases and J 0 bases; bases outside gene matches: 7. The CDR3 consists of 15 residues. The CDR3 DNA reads TGTGCCAGCACTCCGCGGACAGGAAGCACAGATACGCAGTATTTT. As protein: CASTPRTGSTDTQYF.

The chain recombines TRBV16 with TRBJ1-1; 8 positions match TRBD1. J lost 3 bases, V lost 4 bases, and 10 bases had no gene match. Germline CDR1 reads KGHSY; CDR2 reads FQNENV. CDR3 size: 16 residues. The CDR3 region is CASSRATGVGDTEAFF. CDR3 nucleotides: TGTGCCAGCAGCCGAGCGACAGGGGTTGGGGACACTGAAGCTTTCTTT. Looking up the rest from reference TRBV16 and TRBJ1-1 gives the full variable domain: GEEVAQTPKHLVRGEGQKAKLYCAPIKGHSYVFWYQQVLKNEFKFLISFQNENVFDETGMPKERFSAKCLPNSPCSLEIQATKLEDSAVYFCASSRATGVGDTEAFFGQGTRLTVV.

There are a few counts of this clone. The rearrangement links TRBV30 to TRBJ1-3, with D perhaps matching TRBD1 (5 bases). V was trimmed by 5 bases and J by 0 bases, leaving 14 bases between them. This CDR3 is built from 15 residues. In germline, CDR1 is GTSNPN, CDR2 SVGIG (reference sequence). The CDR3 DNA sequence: TGTGCCTGGCGCCGACAGTTGCACTCTGGAAACACCATATATTTT. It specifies CAWRRQLHSGNTIYF.

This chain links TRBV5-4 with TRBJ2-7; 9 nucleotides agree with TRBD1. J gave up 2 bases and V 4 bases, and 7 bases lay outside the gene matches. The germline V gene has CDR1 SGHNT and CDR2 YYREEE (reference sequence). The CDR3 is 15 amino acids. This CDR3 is CASSDYRDRAYEQYF. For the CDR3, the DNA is TGTGCCAGCAGCGACTACCGGGACAGGGCCTACGAGCAGTACTTC.

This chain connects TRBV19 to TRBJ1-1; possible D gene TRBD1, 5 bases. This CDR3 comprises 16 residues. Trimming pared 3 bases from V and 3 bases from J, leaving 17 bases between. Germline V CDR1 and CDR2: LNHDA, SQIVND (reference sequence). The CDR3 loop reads CASSIRQGMRHTEAFF. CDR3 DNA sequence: TGTGCCAGTAGTATTCGTCAGGGAATGAGGCACACTGAAGCTTTCTTT. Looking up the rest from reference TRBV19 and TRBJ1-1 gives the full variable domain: DGGITQSPKYLFRKEGQNVTLSCEQNLNHDAMYWYRQDPGQGLRLIYYSQIVNDFQKGDIAEGYSVSREKKESFPLTVTSAQKNPTAFYLCASSIRQGMRHTEAFFGQGTRLTVV.

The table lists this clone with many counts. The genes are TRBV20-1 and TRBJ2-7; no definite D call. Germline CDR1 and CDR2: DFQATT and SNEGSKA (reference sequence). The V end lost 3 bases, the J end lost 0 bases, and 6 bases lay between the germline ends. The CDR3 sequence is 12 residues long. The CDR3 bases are TGCAGTGCTAGTTATCTCTCCTACGAGCAGTACTTC. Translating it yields CSASYLSYEQYF.

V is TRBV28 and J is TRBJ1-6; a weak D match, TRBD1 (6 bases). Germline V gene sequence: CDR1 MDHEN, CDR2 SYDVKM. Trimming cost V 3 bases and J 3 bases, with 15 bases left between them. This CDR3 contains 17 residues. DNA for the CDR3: TGTGCCAGCAGTTTCGGGGGGCTGAGGAGCTATAATTCACCCCTCCACTTT. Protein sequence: CASSFGGLRSYNSPLHF.

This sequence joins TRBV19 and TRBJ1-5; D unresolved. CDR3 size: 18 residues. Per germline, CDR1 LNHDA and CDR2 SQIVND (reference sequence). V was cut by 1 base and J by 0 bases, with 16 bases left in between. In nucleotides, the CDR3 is TGTGCCAGTAGTATAGGTGCAGGTCCTGGGTATAGCAATCAGCCCCAGCATTTT. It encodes CASSIGAGPGYSNQPQHF.

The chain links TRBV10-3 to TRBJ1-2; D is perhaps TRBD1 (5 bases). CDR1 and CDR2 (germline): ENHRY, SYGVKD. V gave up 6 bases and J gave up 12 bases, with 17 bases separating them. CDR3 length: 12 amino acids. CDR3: CAIRGALDSHTF. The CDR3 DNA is TGTGCCATCAGAGGGGCCCTCGATAGCCACACCTTC.

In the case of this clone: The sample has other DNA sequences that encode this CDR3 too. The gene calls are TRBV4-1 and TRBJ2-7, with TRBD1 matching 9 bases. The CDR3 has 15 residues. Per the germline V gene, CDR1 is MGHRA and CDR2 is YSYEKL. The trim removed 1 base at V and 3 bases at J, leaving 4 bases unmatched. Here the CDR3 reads CASSQAPGQGYEQYF. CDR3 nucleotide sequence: TGCGCCAGCAGCCAAGCACCGGGACAGGGCTACGAGCAGTACTTC.

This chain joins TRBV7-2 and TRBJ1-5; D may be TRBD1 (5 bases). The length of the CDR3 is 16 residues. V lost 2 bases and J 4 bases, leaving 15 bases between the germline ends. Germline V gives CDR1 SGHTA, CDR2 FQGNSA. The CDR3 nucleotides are TGTGCCAGCAGCTTAACCCAGGGACTCTTAAATCAGCCCCAGCATTTT. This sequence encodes CASSLTQGLLNQPQHF.

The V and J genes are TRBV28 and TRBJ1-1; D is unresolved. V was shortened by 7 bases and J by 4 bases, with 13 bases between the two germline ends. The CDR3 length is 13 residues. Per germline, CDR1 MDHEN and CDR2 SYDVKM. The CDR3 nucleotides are TGTGCCAGCACGAGGGATAGGGTCACTGAAGCTTTCTTT. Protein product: CASTRDRVTEAFF.

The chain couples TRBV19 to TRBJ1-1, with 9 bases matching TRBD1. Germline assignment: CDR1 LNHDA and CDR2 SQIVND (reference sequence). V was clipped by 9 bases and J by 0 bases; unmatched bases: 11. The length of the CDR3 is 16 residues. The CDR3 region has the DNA TGTGCCAGGAGTTGGGGACAGGGCGGGGTGAACACTGAAGCTTTCTTT. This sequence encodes CARSWGQGGVNTEAFF. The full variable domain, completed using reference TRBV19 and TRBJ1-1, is DGGITQSPKYLFRKEGQNVTLSCEQNLNHDAMYWYRQDPGQGLRLIYYSQIVNDFQKGDIAEGYSVSREKKESFPLTVTSAQKNPTAFYLCARSWGQGGVNTEAFFGQGTRLTVV.

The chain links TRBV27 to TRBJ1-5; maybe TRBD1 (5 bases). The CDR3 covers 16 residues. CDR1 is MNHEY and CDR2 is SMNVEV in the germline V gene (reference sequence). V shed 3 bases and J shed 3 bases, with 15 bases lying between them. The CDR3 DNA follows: TGTGCCAGCAGTTTGGAGGGGCAGTTCAACAATCAGCCCCAGCATTTT. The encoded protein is CASSLEGQFNNQPQHF.

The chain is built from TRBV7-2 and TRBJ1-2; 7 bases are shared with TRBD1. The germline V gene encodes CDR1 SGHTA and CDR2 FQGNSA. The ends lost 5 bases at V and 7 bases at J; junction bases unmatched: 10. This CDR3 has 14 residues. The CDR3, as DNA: TGTGCCAGCAGCCTCGACAGGGTCGGCTCTGGCTACACCTTC. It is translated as CASSLDRVGSGYTF.

The CDR3 protein is CSAPFAYEQYF. In nucleotides, the CDR3 is TGCAGTGCCCCTTTTGCCTACGAGCAGTACTTC. The chain links TRBV20-1 to TRBJ2-7, with D hard to call. Germline V CDR1 and CDR2: DFQATT, SNEGSKA (reference sequence). Trimming pared 6 bases from V and 2 bases from J, leaving 8 bases between. This CDR3 has 11 residues.

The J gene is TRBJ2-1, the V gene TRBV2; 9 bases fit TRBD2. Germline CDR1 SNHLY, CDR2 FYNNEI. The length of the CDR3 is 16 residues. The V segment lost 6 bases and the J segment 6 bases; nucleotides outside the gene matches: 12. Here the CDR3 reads CASRENSGGPFNEQFF. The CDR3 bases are TGTGCCAGCAGAGAAAATAGCGGGGGTCCTTTCAATGAGCAGTTCTTC.

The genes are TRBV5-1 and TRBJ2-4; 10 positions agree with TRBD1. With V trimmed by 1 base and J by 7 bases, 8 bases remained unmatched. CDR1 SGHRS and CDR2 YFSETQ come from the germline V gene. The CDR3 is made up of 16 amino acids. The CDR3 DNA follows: TGCGCCAGCAGCTTGCCCTGGACAGGGGGTATCAACATTCAGTACTTC. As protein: CASSLPWTGGINIQYF.